These 7 T cell receptor beta chains originate from one sample sequenced in a study of blood T cell repertoires in COVID-19 (dated by TCRdb to the early 2020s). Library generation was performed with the immunoSEQ multiplex PCR assay. TCRdb mirrors the immuneACCESS table, restricted to in-frame sequences. Some clones are absent from its copies; in checked studies, under half trace to an unresolved V gene, and the reason for the others is unknown. Counted in this sample were 250,000 or so clones; around 90% of them appeared once. 0.9% to 1% of the sample belongs to the ten largest clones. What was sequenced was peripheral blood. The source of these receptors is a woman aged 40 to 55 who had recovered from COVID-19.

This clone was detected once. This chain connects TRBV6-6 to TRBJ1-6; D call uncertain. There are 14 residues in the CDR3. With 7 bases removed from V and 5 bases from J, the gap between germline ends came to 12 bases. Germline V gene sequence: CDR1 MNHNY, CDR2 SVGAGI (reference sequence). CDR3 in amino acids: CASTVTRDNSPLHF. CDR3 in DNA: TGTGCCAGCACAGTTACTCGGGATAATTCACCCCTCCACTTT.

The rearrangement joins TRBV15 to TRBJ1-5; no clear D gene. Per the germline V gene, CDR1 is LNHNV and CDR2 is YYDKDF (reference sequence). The CDR3 consists of 13 residues. The germline V and J ends were trimmed by 2 bases and 4 bases, with 6 bases remaining between them. CDR3: CATSRSRNQPQHF. CDR3 DNA: TGTGCCACCAGCAGATCCCGTAATCAGCCCCAGCATTTT.

This clone was seen only a few times. This sequence joins TRBV7-3 and TRBJ2-1, with TRBD1 identical over 8 bases. This CDR3 contains 15 residues. Germline V CDR1 and CDR2: SGHTA, FQGTGA. The ends lost 4 bases at V and 4 bases at J; junction bases unmatched: 6. DNA of the CDR3: TGTGCCAGCAGCTCCGGGACAGGTCGATACAATGAGCAGTTCTTC. The encoded protein is CASSSGTGRYNEQFF. Filled out from reference TRBV7-3 and TRBJ2-1, the complete variable domain reads GAGVSQTPSNKVTEKGKYVELRCDPISGHTALYWYRQSLGQGPEFLIYFQGTGAADDSGLPNDRFFAVRPEGSVSTLKIQRTERGDSAVYLCASSSGTGRYNEQFFGPGTRLTVL.

The rearrangement links TRBV7-9 to TRBJ2-7; perhaps TRBD2 as D (6 bases). Trimming pared 5 bases from V and 6 bases from J, leaving 14 bases between. The CDR3 has 13 amino acids. From germline, CDR1 is SEHNR and CDR2 FQNEAQ (reference sequence). In DNA form, the CDR3 reads TGTGCCAGCAGCGTCGGAGGGAGCCCCGAGCAGTACTTC. The encoded protein is CASSVGGSPEQYF. Drawing the rest from reference TRBV7-9 and TRBJ2-7, the complete variable domain is DTGVSQNPRHKITKRGQNVTFRCDPISEHNRLYWYRQTLGQGPEFLTYFQNEAQLEKSRLLSDRFSAERPKGSFSTLEIQRTEQGDSAMYLCASSVGGSPEQYFGPGTRLTVT.

This clone was detected only a few times. The rearrangement uses TRBV7-2 and TRBJ2-3, with TRBD2 identical over 8 bases. V shed 5 bases and J 6 bases; nucleotides not matched to a gene: 4. Germline V lookup: CDR1 SGHTA, CDR2 FQGNSA. The CDR3 length is 13 residues. CDR3 nucleotide sequence: TGTGCCAGCAGCCTGCCTAGCGGGGATACGCAGTATTTT. This encodes CASSLPSGDTQYF. Looking up the rest from reference TRBV7-2 and TRBJ2-3 gives the full variable domain: GAGVSQSPSNKVTEKGKDVELRCDPISGHTALYWYRQSLGQGLEFLIYFQGNSAPDKSGLPSDRFSAERTGGSVSTLTIQRTQQEDSAVYLCASSLPSGDTQYFGPGTRLTVL.

The chain couples TRBV18 to TRBJ1-4; 7 bases match TRBD1. CDR1 is KGHSH and CDR2 is LQKENI in the germline V gene. This CDR3 has 15 residues. The ends lost 6 bases at V and 8 bases at J; junction bases unmatched: 12. The CDR3 nucleotides are TGTGCCAGCTCCCAAGGCAGGGGGTTAGAAGAAAAACTGTTTTTT. Amino acids: CASSQGRGLEEKLFF.

The J gene is TRBJ1-5, the V gene TRBV7-3; TRBD1 might be the D (5 bases). The CDR3 sequence is 17 residues long. The germline V gene encodes CDR1 SGHTA and CDR2 FQGTGA. With 0 bases removed from V and 0 bases from J, the gap between germline ends came to 12 bases. The CDR3 protein is CASSLTATGDSNQPQHF. As DNA, the CDR3 is TGTGCCAGCAGCTTAACCGCCACAGGAGATAGCAATCAGCCCCAGCATTTT.